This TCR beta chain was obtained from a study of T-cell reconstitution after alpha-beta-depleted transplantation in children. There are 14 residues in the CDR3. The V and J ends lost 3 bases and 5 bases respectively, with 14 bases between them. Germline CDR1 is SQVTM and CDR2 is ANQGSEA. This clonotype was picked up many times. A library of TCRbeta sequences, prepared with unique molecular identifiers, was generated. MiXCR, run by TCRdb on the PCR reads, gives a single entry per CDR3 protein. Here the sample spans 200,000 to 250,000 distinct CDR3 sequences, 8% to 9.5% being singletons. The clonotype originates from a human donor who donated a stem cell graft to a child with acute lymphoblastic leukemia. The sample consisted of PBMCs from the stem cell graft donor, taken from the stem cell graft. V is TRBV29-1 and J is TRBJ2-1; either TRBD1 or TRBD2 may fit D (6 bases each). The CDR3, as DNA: TGCAGCGTTGATGGGGCAGGGGAGGACAATGAGCAGTTCTTC. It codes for CSVDGAGEDNEQFF.